This T cell receptor (beta chain) was sequenced during a study of OX40 agonist ivuxolimab in advanced cancers. A history of autoimmune disease or systemic immunosuppression excluded patients. Clones were sequenced by immunoSEQ multiplex PCR, and TCRdb holds only the in-frame ones, with some missing. Here the sample spans tens of thousands of clones, about nine tenths being singletons. Germline CDR1 GTSNPN, CDR2 SVGIG (reference sequence). Trimming removed 6 bases from V and 4 bases from J; junction bases left unmatched: 4. CDR3 length: 13 residues. Sample: CD4+ or CD8+ T cells sorted from blood, taken in a trial of the OX40 agonist ivuxolimab. The source is an adult with an advanced solid tumor such as melanoma, head and neck, liver or kidney cancer. The chain joins TRBV30 to TRBJ1-2; TRBD1 matches 11 bases. The CDR3 is CACPDRGLYGYTF. The CDR3 nucleotides are TGTGCCTGTCCGGACAGGGGGCTCTATGGCTACACCTTC.